This T cell receptor (beta chain) was obtained from a study of cytomegalovirus exposure and HLA in healthy donors. Findings and caveats of the study: An analysis done earlier found most TCR beta V segments productive about 90% or about 30% of the time.

PCR used 60 Vbeta primers and 13 Jbeta primers. Some clones are missing from TCRdb's copy, which holds only in-frame ones; the method was immunoSEQ multiplex PCR. This table holds more than 120,000 clones, over 80% found once. The ends lost 2 bases at V and 15 bases at J; junction bases unmatched: 7. The V gene's germline CDR1 is SGHNT and CDR2 YENEEA. The CDR3 totals 13 residues. This clone came up once. Its specificity is unknown. The rearrangement uses TRBV11-3 and TRBJ2-1; 10 positions match TRBD2. Sequencing was performed on PBMCs. This TCR derives from a young woman in good health and CMV-seronegative. CDR3 bases: TGTGCCAGCAGCTTAATAGCGGGGGGCCTCCTGTTCTTC. Its protein product is CASSLIAGGLLFF.